This T cell receptor (beta chain) was identified during a study of OX40 agonist ivuxolimab in advanced cancers. Trimming removed 1 base from V and 6 bases from J, with 4 bases in between. This CDR3 comprises 13 residues. CDR1 MNHEY and CDR2 SMNVEV come from the germline V gene (reference sequence). Clones were read by immunoSEQ multiplex PCR, and TCRdb kept only the in-frame ones, dropping some. In the table there are 57,000 or so clones, 70% to 90% of which are singletons. A few counts support this clone. Sequencing was performed on CD4+ or CD8+ T cells sorted from blood, taken in a trial of the OX40 agonist ivuxolimab. The TCR sequence derives from an adult with an advanced solid tumor such as melanoma, head and neck, liver or kidney cancer. The V and J genes are TRBV27 and TRBJ1-6; no firm D call. For the CDR3, the DNA is TGTGCCAGCAGTTTATGGGTTAATTCACCCCTCCACTTT. It is translated as CASSLWVNSPLHF.